Below are 25 T cell receptor beta chains sequenced from a single sample in a study of blood T cell repertoires in COVID-19. The repertoire was sequenced with immunoSEQ multiplex PCR; TCRdb's copy has only in-frame clones and lacks some. Here the sample spans 150,000 to 200,000 clones, roughly four fifths being singletons. The sequencing input was peripheral blood. The origin of the receptors is a human donor in a cohort sampled during active COVID-19.

The chain couples TRBV7-2 to TRBJ1-3; TRBD1 agrees at 9 bases. Trimming at V came to 5 bases and at J to 0 bases, leaving 5 bases not matched to a gene. CDR1 SGHTA and CDR2 FQGNSA come from the germline V gene. CDR3 length equals 16 residues. This CDR3 reads CASSGTGTYSGNTIYF. CDR3 nucleotides: TGTGCCAGCAGCGGGACAGGGACCTACTCTGGAAACACCATATATTTT. Supplemented by reference TRBV7-2 and TRBJ1-3, the full variable domain reads GAGVSQSPSNKVTEKGKDVELRCDPISGHTALYWYRQSLGQGLEFLIYFQGNSAPDKSGLPSDRFSAERTGGSVSTLTIQRTQQEDSAVYLCASSGTGTYSGNTIYFGEGSWLTVV.

J is TRBJ1-4 and V is TRBV7-2, with D hard to call. The V gene lost 1 base and the J gene lost 4 bases, with 13 bases spanning the gap. The germline V gene encodes CDR1 SGHTA and CDR2 FQGNSA. The CDR3 is 16 amino acids. The CDR3 coding sequence is TGTGCCAGCAGCTTAGTCTGGGCAACTTATAATGAAAAACTGTTTTTT. Its protein is CASSLVWATYNEKLFF.

This clone was detected once. This chain links TRBV5-5 with TRBJ2-1; TRBD2 is a possible D gene (6 bases). V was trimmed by 1 base and J by 15 bases, leaving 20 bases between them. CDR1 and CDR2 from the germline V gene are SGHKS and YYEKEE (reference sequence). CDR3 size: 14 residues. CDR3 in DNA: TGTGCCAGCAGCTTGTCGGTAGTAGCGGACCTCCCGTTCTTC. Translated: CASSLSVVADLPFF. Full variable domain (outside the CDR3, taken from reference TRBV5-5 and TRBJ2-1): DAGVTQSPTHLIKTRGQQVTLRCSPISGHKSVSWYQQVLGQGPQFIFQYYEKEERGRGNFPDRFSARQFPNYSSELNVNALLLGDSALYLCASSLSVVADLPFFGPGTRLTVL.

The chain joins TRBV6-6 to TRBJ1-6; D is perhaps TRBD1 (6 bases). Per germline, CDR1 MNHNY and CDR2 SVGAGI (reference sequence). This CDR3 is built from 14 residues. V lost 8 bases, J lost 6 bases, and 14 bases lay in between. CDR3 bases: TGTGCCAGCTTAGAACAGGGATCTAATTCACCCCTCCACTTT. Protein: CASLEQGSNSPLHF.

The chain uses TRBV28 and TRBJ2-5, with TRBD2 identical over 10 bases. J gave up 4 bases and V 5 bases, and 10 bases lay outside the gene matches. Germline loops: CDR1 MDHEN, CDR2 SYDVKM. The CDR3 spans 16 residues. The CDR3 nucleotides are TGTGCCAGCAGTCCCGCCTCTAGCGGGGGTCGAGAGACCCAGTACTTC. Protein product: CASSPASSGGRETQYF.

The chain is built from TRBV6-5 and TRBJ2-7, with 7 bases that match TRBD2. V lost 0 bases and J lost 4; bases outside the gene matches: 6. Germline V gene data show CDR1 as MNHEY and CDR2 as SVGAGI. This CDR3 has 15 residues. CDR3 in amino acids: CASSYSAGREYEQYF. CDR3 DNA sequence: TGTGCCAGCAGTTACTCGGCTGGGAGGGAGTACGAGCAGTACTTC.

The genes are TRBV28 and TRBJ2-2; D may be TRBD1 (6 bases). This CDR3 has 14 amino acids. V lost 7 bases, J lost 5 bases, and 14 bases lay in between. Per the germline V gene, CDR1 is MDHEN and CDR2 is SYDVKM. This CDR3 reads CASTQQGSTGELFF. CDR3 DNA: TGTGCCAGCACCCAACAGGGTTCGACCGGGGAGCTGTTTTTT.

This rearrangement joins TRBV7-9 to TRBJ1-2; tentative D call: TRBD1 (5 bases). This CDR3 has 15 residues. Looked up from germline, CDR1 is SEHNR and CDR2 is FQNEAQ (reference sequence). The V end was cut by 1 base, the J end by 5 bases, with 14 bases between. DNA of the CDR3: TGTGCCAGCAGCTTAGTCAGGGATGCAGGATATGGCTACACCTTC. This sequence encodes CASSLVRDAGYGYTF.

The chain recombines TRBV5-1 with TRBJ2-3; D is uncertain. Germline CDR1 reads SGHRS; CDR2 reads YFSETQ. This CDR3 has 15 residues. Trimming removed 0 bases from V and 6 bases from J, with 14 bases in between. The CDR3 spells CASSLGRLPSDTQYF. CDR3 sequence (DNA): TGCGCCAGCAGCTTGGGGCGGCTCCCATCGGATACGCAGTATTTT.

Here the CDR3 reads CASSLETGTSINEQFF. CDR3 DNA: TGTGCCAGCAGTTTAGAGACCGGGACTAGCATCAATGAGCAGTTCTTC. The rearrangement uses TRBV27 and TRBJ2-1; 9 bases are a match to TRBD2. The ends lost 2 bases at V and 6 bases at J; junction bases unmatched: 8. CDR1 MNHEY and CDR2 SMNVEV come from the germline V gene (reference sequence). This CDR3 has 16 residues.

This clone was counted only a few times. The rearrangement uses TRBV27 and TRBJ2-5; D is uncertain. V shed 0 bases and J shed 5 bases, with 13 bases lying between them. The CDR3 spans 15 residues. Germline V gene data show CDR1 as MNHEY and CDR2 as SMNVEV (reference sequence). The CDR3 reads CASSLSRSAWETQYF. In DNA, the CDR3 is TGTGCCAGCAGTTTATCGAGGTCAGCGTGGGAGACCCAGTACTTC.

The chain links TRBV5-4 to TRBJ2-5; the match to TRBD2 covers 10 bases. CDR1 and CDR2 (germline): SGHNT, YYREEE (reference sequence). With 4 bases clipped from V and 2 bases from J, the junction kept 5 bases outside the gene matches. This CDR3 region has 15 residues. The CDR3 loop is CASSIGLAEQETQYF. CDR3 nucleotide sequence: TGTGCCAGCAGCATCGGACTAGCGGAACAAGAGACCCAGTACTTC. The full variable domain, completed using reference TRBV5-4 and TRBJ2-5, is ETGVTQSPTHLIKTRGQQVTLRCSSQSGHNTVSWYQQALGQGPQFIFQYYREEENGRGNFPPRFSGLQFPNYSSELNVNALELDDSALYLCASSIGLAEQETQYFGPGTRLLVL.

This clone was counted a few times. The chain joins TRBV7-2 to TRBJ2-2; D perhaps matches TRBD1 (6 bases). The germline V and J ends were trimmed by 5 bases and 3 bases, with 10 bases remaining between them. The CDR3 runs to 14 residues. CDR1 and CDR2 from the germline V gene are SGHTA and FQGNSA. DNA for the CDR3: TGTGCCAGCAGCCAGCAGGGGTACACCGGGGAGCTGTTTTTT. As protein: CASSQQGYTGELFF.

The V and J genes are TRBV7-9 and TRBJ2-3, with D possibly being TRBD1 (5 bases). The V and J ends lost 1 base and 9 bases respectively, with 14 bases between them. The CDR3 is 14 residues long. The V gene's germline CDR1 is SEHNR and CDR2 FQNEAQ (reference sequence). Here the CDR3 reads CASSLGSGSETQYF. Written as DNA, the CDR3 is TGTGCCAGCAGCTTAGGATCAGGGTCGGAGACGCAGTATTTT.

The CDR3 loop is CASSLASGGPDTQYF. The CDR3 bases are TGCGCCAGCAGCTTGGCTAGCGGGGGACCAGATACGCAGTATTTT. This sequence joins TRBV5-1 and TRBJ2-3, with 10 bases identical to TRBD2. Trimming cost V 0 bases and J 4 bases; bases outside gene matches: 2. CDR1 is SGHRS and CDR2 is YFSETQ in the germline V gene. The CDR3 totals 15 residues.

This clone has just one count. This chain links TRBV14 with TRBJ2-7, with D perhaps matching TRBD2 (5 bases). V was clipped by 1 base and J by 5 bases, with 12 bases between them. Germline assignment: CDR1 SGHDN and CDR2 FVKESK. The CDR3 has 14 residues. The CDR3 DNA reads as TGTGCCAGCAGCCAAGGACCGGGAATACACGAGCAGTACTTC. The encoded protein is CASSQGPGIHEQYF.

The CDR3 sequence is CASSPPDRGRTGELFF. CDR3 coding DNA: TGTGCCAGCAGCCCACCCGACAGGGGGCGGACCGGGGAGCTGTTTTTT. V usage is TRBV7-2 and J usage is TRBJ2-2, with TRBD1 identical over 10 bases. The J segment lost 5 bases and the V segment lost 5 bases, leaving 8 bases of the junction unmatched. The CDR3 is 16 residues long. CDR1 and CDR2 (germline): SGHTA, FQGNSA.

This clone was counted a few times. The J gene is TRBJ2-7, the V gene TRBV2, with 9 positions matching TRBD1. J gave up 0 bases and V 2 bases, and 2 bases lay outside the gene matches. Per the germline V gene, CDR1 is SNHLY and CDR2 is FYNNEI. The CDR3 totals 15 residues. CDR3 sequence reads: CASSETGGSSYEQYF. The CDR3 DNA reads as TGTGCCAGCAGTGAAACAGGGGGCAGCTCCTACGAGCAGTACTTC.

The table lists this clone with a count of one. The rearrangement links TRBV11-2 to TRBJ2-4; 9 bases are shared with TRBD1. V lost 5 bases, J lost 5 bases, and 10 bases stayed unmatched. Germline V gene lookup returns CDR1 SGHAT and CDR2 FQNNGV. The CDR3 extends over 16 amino acids. CDR3 sequence reads: CASSRTLTGGQNIQYF. The CDR3 nucleotides are TGTGCCAGCAGCCGAACACTCACAGGGGGCCAAAACATTCAGTACTTC.

This clone was observed a handful of times. The chain is built from TRBV10-3 and TRBJ2-2; possible D gene TRBD1, 5 bases. This CDR3 has 14 amino acids. Trimming took 6 bases from V and 2 from J, leaving 10 bases between them. Germline V gives CDR1 ENHRY, CDR2 SYGVKD. The DNA of the CDR3 is TGTGCCATCAGGGGTGGACAAAACACCGGGGAGCTGTTTTTT. Translating it yields CAIRGGQNTGELFF.

The V call is TRBV6-5, the J call TRBJ1-2, with D possibly matching TRBD1 (5 bases). This CDR3 is built from 11 residues. Germline CDR1 MNHEY, CDR2 SVGAGI. V was pared by 11 bases and J by 5 bases, with 12 bases between. This CDR3 reads CAGGDGYGYTF. The CDR3 DNA sequence: TGTGCCGGAGGGGACGGATATGGCTACACCTTC.

The rearrangement joins TRBV11-2 to TRBJ1-2; D perhaps matches TRBD1 (6 bases). The germline V gene encodes CDR1 SGHAT and CDR2 FQNNGV. The germline V and J ends were trimmed by 1 base and 3 bases, with 12 bases remaining between them. The CDR3 is 15 amino acids. CDR3: CASSLAGEPYYGYTF. For the CDR3, the DNA is TGTGCCAGCAGCTTAGCAGGGGAGCCGTACTATGGCTACACCTTC. The variable domain in full, with the rest retrieved from reference TRBV11-2 and TRBJ1-2, is EAGVAQSPRYKIIEKRQSVAFWCNPISGHATLYWYQQILGQGPKLLIQFQNNGVVDDSQLPKDRFSAERLKGVDSTLKIQPAKLEDSAVYLCASSLAGEPYYGYTFGSGTRLTVV.

The gene calls are TRBV19 and TRBJ1-1; TRBD1 matches 11 bases. This CDR3 is built from 16 residues. The junction had 9 bases not matched to a gene; V was cut back by 6 bases and J by 3 bases. Germline V gene sequence: CDR1 LNHDA, CDR2 SQIVND (reference sequence). The CDR3 DNA reads as TGTGCCAGTAGCGGTGGACAGGGGGCTACCTACACTGAAGCTTTCTTT. Its protein product is CASSGGQGATYTEAFF.

Only one count was recorded for this clone. The chain joins TRBV29-1 to TRBJ2-1, with D possibly matching TRBD2 (6 bases). The CDR3 has 16 amino acids. Between the trimmed V and J ends, which lost 1 base and 1 base, there was a span of 14 bases. In germline, CDR1 is SQVTM, CDR2 ANQGSEA. This chain's CDR3 is CSVEGHGGISYNEQFF. CDR3 sequence (DNA): TGCAGCGTTGAAGGGCACGGGGGAATATCCTACAATGAGCAGTTCTTC.

The rearrangement joins TRBV11-3 to TRBJ2-2, with 12 bases that match TRBD2. V shed 7 bases, J shed 6 bases, and the junction held 9 bases outside the gene matches. Per germline, CDR1 SGHNT and CDR2 YENEEA. This CDR3 region has 16 residues. The CDR3 bases are TGTGCCAGCACCCTAGCGGGGGGGATAAGGTCCGGGGAGCTGTTTTTT. Its translation is CASTLAGGIRSGELFF.